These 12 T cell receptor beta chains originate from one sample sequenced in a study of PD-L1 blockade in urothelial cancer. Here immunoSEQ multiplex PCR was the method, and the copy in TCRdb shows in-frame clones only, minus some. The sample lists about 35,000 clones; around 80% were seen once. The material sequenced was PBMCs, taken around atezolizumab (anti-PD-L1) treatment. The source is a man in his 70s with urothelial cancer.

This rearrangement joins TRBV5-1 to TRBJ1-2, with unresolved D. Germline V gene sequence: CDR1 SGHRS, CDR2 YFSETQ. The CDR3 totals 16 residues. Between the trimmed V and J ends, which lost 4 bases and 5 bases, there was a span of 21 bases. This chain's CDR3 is CASSLEGQPGWYGYTF. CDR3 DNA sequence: TGCGCCAGCAGCCTCGAGGGCCAGCCAGGTTGGTATGGCTACACCTTC.

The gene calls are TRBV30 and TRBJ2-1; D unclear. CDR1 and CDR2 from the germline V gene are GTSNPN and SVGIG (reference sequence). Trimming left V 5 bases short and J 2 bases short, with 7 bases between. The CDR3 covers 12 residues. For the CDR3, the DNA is TGTGCCTGGGGTCGGGCCTACAATGAGCAGTTCTTC. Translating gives CAWGRAYNEQFF.

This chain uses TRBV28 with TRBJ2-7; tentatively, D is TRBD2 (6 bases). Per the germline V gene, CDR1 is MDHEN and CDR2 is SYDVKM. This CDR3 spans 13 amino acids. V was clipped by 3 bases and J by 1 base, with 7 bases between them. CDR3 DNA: TGTGCCAGCAGTTTGGGGGGATCCTACGAGCAGTACTTC. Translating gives CASSLGGSYEQYF.

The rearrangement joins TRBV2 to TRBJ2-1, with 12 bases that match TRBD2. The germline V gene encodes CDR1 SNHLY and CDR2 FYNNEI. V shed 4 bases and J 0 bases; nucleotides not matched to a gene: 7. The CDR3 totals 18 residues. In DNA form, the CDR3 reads TGTGCCAGCAGTGTACTAGCGGGGGGTATTAACTCCTACAATGAGCAGTTCTTC. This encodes CASSVLAGGINSYNEQFF.

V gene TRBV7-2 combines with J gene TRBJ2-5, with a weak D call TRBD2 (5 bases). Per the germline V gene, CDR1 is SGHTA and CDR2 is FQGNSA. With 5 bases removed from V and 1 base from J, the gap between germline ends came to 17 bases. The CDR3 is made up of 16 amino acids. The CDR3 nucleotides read TGTGCCAGCAGCCGAGCTGGATCGGGGTCCCAAGAGACCCAGTACTTC. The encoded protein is CASSRAGSGSQETQYF. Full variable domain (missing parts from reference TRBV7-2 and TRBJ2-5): GAGVSQSPSNKVTEKGKDVELRCDPISGHTALYWYRQSLGQGLEFLIYFQGNSAPDKSGLPSDRFSAERTGGSVSTLTIQRTQQEDSAVYLCASSRAGSGSQETQYFGPGTRLLVL.

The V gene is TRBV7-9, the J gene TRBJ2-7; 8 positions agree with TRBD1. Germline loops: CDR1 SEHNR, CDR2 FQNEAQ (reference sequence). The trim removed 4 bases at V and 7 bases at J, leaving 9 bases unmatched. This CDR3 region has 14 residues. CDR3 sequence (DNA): TGTGCCAGCAGCTGGACCAGTGACAGGGGTGAGCAGTACTTC. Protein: CASSWTSDRGEQYF. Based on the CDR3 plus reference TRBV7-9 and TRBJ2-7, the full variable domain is DTGVSQNPRHKITKRGQNVTFRCDPISEHNRLYWYRQTLGQGPEFLTYFQNEAQLEKSRLLSDRFSAERPKGSFSTLEIQRTEQGDSAMYLCASSWTSDRGEQYFGPGTRLTVT.

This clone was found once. CDR3 in DNA: TGTGCCAGCAGTTCCACAGACATCTATGGCTACACCTTC. It specifies CASSSTDIYGYTF. The gene calls are TRBV7-2 and TRBJ1-2, with unresolved D. This CDR3 region has 13 residues. The germline V and J ends were trimmed by 6 bases and 4 bases, with 12 bases remaining between them. Germline V lookup: CDR1 SGHTA, CDR2 FQGNSA.

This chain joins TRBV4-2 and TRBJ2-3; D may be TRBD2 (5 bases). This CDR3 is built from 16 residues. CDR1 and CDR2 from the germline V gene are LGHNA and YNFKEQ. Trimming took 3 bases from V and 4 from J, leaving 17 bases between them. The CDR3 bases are TGTGCCAGCAGCCAGTCTCCGAGGGCCGGGGCAGATACGCAGTATTTT. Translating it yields CASSQSPRAGADTQYF.

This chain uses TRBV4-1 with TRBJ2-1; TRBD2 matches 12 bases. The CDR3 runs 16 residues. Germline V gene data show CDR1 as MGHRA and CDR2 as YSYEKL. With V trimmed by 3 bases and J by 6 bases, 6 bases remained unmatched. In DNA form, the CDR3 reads TGCGCCAGCAGCCAGGAGCTAGCGGGAGGGCTCAATGAGCAGTTCTTC. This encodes CASSQELAGGLNEQFF.

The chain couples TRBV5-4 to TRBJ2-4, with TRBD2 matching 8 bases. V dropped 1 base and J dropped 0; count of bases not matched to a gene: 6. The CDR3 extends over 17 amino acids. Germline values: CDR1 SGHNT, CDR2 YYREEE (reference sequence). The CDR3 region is CASSLFGGGIAKNIQYF. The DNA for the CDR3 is TGTGCCAGCAGCTTGTTCGGGGGGGGTATAGCCAAAAACATTCAGTACTTC.

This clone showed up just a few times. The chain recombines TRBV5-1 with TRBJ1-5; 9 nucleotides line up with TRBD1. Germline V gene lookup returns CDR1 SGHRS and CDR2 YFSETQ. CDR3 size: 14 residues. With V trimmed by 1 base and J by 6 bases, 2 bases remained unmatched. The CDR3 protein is CASSLTGGSQPQHF. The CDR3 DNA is TGCGCCAGCAGCTTGACAGGGGGCAGTCAGCCCCAGCATTTT. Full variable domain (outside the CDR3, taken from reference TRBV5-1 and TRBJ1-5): KAGVTQTPRYLIKTRGQQVTLSCSPISGHRSVSWYQQTPGQGLQFLFEYFSETQRNKGNFPGRFSGRQFSNSRSEMNVSTLELGDSALYLCASSLTGGSQPQHFGDGTRLSIL.

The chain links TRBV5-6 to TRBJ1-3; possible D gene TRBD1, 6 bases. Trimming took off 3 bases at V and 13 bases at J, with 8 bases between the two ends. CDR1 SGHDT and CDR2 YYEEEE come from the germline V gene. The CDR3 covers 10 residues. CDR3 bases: TGTGCCAGCAGCTCACAGGGTATATATTTT. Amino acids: CASSSQGIYF.